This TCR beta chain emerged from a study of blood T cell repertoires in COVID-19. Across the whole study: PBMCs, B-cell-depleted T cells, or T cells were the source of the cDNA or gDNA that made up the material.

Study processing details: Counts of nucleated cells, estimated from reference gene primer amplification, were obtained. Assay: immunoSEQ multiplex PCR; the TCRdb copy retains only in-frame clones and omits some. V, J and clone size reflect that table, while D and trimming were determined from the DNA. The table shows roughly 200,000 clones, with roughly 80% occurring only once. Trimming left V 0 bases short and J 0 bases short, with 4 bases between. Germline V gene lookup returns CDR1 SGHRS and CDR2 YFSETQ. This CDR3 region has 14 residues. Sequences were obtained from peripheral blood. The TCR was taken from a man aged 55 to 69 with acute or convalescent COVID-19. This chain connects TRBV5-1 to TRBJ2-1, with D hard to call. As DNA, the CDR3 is TGCGCCAGCAGCTTGGGGAGCTCCTACAATGAGCAGTTCTTC. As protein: CASSLGSSYNEQFF.